The 8 T cell receptor beta chains below all came from one sample that was sequenced in a study of cytomegalovirus exposure and HLA in healthy donors. The PCR had 60 Vbeta and 13 Jbeta primers. Clones were sequenced by immunoSEQ multiplex PCR, and TCRdb holds only the in-frame ones, with some missing. The sample lists fewer than 200,000 clones, approximately 85% occurring once. Sequenced material: PBMCs. These receptors all stem from a man aged 18 to 29 in good health and CMV-seropositive.

The chain combines TRBV7-9 with TRBJ1-1, with D unresolved. The germline CDR1 and CDR2 sequences are SEHNR and FQNEAQ (reference sequence). Trimming pared 0 bases from V and 8 bases from J, leaving 10 bases between. CDR3 length: 13 amino acids. DNA of the CDR3: TGTGCCAGCAGCTTAGCCCCCCGGGAAGAAGCTTTCTTT. It codes for CASSLAPREEAFF.

A single count supports this clone. V is TRBV7-9 and J is TRBJ1-5; 9 nucleotides match TRBD1. Germline V gene data show CDR1 as SEHNR and CDR2 as FQNEAQ (reference sequence). After removal of 1 base from V and 0 bases from J, the junction contained 1 base not matched to a gene. The CDR3 totals 16 residues. The CDR3 sequence: CASSLGDRDSNQPQHF. The CDR3 nucleotides are TGTGCCAGCAGCTTAGGGGACAGGGATAGCAATCAGCCCCAGCATTTT.

The chain recombines TRBV9 with TRBJ1-4; D remains unclear. Looked up from germline, CDR1 is SGDLS and CDR2 is YYNGEE. Trimming cost V 3 bases and J 5 bases, with 14 bases left between them. This CDR3 has 15 amino acids. CDR3 sequence (DNA): TGTGCCAGCAGCGAGAAGAGGGAAAGGAATGAAAAACTGTTTTTT. Translated, it gives CASSEKRERNEKLFF.

J is TRBJ2-3 and V is TRBV5-1; 8 bases match TRBD1. Germline assignment: CDR1 SGHRS and CDR2 YFSETQ. J gave up 4 bases and V 5 bases, and 9 bases lay outside the gene matches. The CDR3 loop spans 15 amino acids. CDR3 DNA sequence: TGCGCCAGCAGGATCAAGGACAGGGTCTCAGATACGCAGTATTTT. It specifies CASRIKDRVSDTQYF.

This clone has a handful of counts. The rearrangement links TRBV6-6 to TRBJ2-2; D is undetermined. The CDR3 runs 13 residues. Germline-derived CDR1 and CDR2 are MNHNY and SVGAGI (reference sequence). V was clipped by 0 bases and J by 7 bases, with 6 bases between them. The DNA of the CDR3 is TGTGCCAGCAGTTACTCGAATAGCGGGGAGCTGTTTTTT. This encodes CASSYSNSGELFF.

In its sample, this clone was seen once. The chain is built from TRBV18 and TRBJ2-7, with D possibly matching TRBD1 (6 bases). V lost 4 bases and J 2 bases, leaving 15 bases between the germline ends. CDR3 length equals 15 residues. Per the germline V gene, CDR1 is KGHSH and CDR2 is LQKENI. This CDR3 reads CASSRTRTEPYEQYF. CDR3 nucleotides: TGTGCCAGCTCACGCACCCGGACAGAGCCCTACGAGCAGTACTTC.

The V call is TRBV6-5, the J call TRBJ1-2, with D maybe TRBD1 (5 bases). Germline V gene sequence: CDR1 MNHEY, CDR2 SVGAGI. The V end was cut by 2 bases, the J end by 4 bases, with 17 bases between. The CDR3 is made up of 16 amino acids. Here the CDR3 DNA reads TGTGCCAGCAGTTACCTCGGGACTCAGGCCGGCTATGGCTACACCTTC. Amino acids: CASSYLGTQAGYGYTF.

This clone was picked up one time. The rearrangement links TRBV29-1 to TRBJ1-2; D remains unclear. This CDR3 contains 11 residues. The germline V gene encodes CDR1 SQVTM and CDR2 ANQGSEA. The V end was cut by 3 bases, the J end by 4 bases, with 6 bases between. The CDR3 spells CSVDSRYGYTF. CDR3 sequence (DNA): TGCAGCGTTGACAGTCGCTATGGCTACACCTTC.